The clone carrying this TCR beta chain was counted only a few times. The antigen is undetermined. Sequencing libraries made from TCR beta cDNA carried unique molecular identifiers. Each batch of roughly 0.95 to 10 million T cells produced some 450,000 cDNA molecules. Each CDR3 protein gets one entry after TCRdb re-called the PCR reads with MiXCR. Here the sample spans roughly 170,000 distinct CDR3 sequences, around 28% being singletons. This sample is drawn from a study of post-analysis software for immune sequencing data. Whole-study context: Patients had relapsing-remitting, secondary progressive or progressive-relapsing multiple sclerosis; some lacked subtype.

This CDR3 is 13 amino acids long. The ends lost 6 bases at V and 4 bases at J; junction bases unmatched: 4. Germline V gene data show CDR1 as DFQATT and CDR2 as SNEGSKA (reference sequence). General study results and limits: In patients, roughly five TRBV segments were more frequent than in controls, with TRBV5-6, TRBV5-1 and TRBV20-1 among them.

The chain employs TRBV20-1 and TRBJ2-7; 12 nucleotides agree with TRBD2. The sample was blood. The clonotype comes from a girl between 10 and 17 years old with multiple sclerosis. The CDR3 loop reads CSAVGLAGYEQYF. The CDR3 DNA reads TGCAGTGCCGTCGGACTAGCGGGATACGAGCAGTACTTC.